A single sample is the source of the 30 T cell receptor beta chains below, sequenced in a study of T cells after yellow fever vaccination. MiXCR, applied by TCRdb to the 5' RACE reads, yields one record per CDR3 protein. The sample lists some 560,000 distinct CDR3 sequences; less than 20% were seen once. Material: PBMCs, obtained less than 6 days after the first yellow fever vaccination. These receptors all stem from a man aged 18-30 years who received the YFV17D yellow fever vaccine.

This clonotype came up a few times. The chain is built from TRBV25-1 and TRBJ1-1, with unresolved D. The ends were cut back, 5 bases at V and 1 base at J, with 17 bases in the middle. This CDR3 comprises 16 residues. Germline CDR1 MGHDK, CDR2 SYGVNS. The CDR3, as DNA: TGTGCCAGCAGTCCACCGACGGGCCCGGGGAACACTGAAGCTTTCTTT. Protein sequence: CASSPPTGPGNTEAFF.

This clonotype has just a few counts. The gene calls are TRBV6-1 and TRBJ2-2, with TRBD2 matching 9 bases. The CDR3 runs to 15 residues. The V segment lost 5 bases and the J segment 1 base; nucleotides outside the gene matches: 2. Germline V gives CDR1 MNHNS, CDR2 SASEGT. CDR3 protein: CASSTLAGNTGELFF. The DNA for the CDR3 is TGTGCCAGCAGTACACTAGCGGGGAACACCGGGGAGCTGTTTTTT.

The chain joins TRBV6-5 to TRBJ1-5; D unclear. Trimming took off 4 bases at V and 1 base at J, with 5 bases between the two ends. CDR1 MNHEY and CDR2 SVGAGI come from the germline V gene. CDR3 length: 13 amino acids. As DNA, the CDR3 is TGTGCCAGCAGTTGGCAGAGCAATCAGCCCCAGCATTTT. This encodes CASSWQSNQPQHF.

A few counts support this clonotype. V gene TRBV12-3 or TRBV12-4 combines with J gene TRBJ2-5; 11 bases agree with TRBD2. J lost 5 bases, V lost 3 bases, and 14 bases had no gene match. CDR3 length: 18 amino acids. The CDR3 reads CASSLTTSGVLGHETQYF. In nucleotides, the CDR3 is TGTGCCAGCAGTTTGACGACTAGCGGGGTTTTAGGCCACGAGACCCAGTACTTC.

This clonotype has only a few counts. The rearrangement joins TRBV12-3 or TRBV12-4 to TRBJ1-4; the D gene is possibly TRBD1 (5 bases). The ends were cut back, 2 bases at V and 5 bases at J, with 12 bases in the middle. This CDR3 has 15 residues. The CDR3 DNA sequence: TGTGCCAGCAGTTTATGGGGGGGGGGGAATGAAAAACTGTTTTTT. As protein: CASSLWGGGNEKLFF.

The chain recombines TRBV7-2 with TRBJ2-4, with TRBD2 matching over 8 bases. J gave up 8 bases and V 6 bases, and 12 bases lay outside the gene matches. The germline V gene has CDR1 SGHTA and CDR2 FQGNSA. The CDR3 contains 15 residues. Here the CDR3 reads CASRTSGLAADIQYF. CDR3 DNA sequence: TGTGCCAGCAGAACAAGCGGACTAGCCGCTGACATTCAGTACTTC.

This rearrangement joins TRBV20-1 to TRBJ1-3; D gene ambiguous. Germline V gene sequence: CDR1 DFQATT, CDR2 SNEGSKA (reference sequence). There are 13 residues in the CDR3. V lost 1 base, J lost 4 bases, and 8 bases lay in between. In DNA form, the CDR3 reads TGCAGTGCTAGAGTCGGGTACGGAAACACCATATATTTT. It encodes CSARVGYGNTIYF.

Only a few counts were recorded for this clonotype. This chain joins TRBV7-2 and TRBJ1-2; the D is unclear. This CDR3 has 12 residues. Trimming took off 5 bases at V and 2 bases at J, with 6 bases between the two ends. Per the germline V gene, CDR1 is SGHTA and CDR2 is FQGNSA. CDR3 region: CASSLRNYGYTF. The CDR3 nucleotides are TGTGCCAGCAGCCTCAGAAACTATGGCTACACCTTC.

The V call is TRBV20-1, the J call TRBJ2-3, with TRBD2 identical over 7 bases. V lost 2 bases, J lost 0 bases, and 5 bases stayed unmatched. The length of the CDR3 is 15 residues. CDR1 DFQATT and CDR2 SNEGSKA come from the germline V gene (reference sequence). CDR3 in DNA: TGCAGTGCTAGAACACTAGCGCCTAGCACAGATACGCAGTATTTT. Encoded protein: CSARTLAPSTDTQYF.

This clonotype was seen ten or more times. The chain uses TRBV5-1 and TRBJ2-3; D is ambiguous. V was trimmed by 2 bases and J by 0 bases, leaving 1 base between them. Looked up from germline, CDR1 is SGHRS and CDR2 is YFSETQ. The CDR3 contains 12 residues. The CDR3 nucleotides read TGCGCCAGCAGCTTAAGCACAGATACGCAGTATTTT. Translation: CASSLSTDTQYF.

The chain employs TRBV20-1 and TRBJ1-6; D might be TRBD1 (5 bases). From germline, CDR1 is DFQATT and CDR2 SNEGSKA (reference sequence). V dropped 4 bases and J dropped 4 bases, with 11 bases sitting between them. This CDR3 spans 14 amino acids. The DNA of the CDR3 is TGCAGTGCTAAACTCGGGGGTTATAATTCACCCCTCCACTTT. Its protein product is CSAKLGGYNSPLHF.

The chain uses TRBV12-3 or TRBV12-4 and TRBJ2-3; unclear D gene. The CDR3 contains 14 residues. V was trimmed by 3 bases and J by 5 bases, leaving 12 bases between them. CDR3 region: CASSFSNTRDTQYF. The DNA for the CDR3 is TGTGCCAGCAGTTTTAGCAACACAAGAGATACGCAGTATTTT.

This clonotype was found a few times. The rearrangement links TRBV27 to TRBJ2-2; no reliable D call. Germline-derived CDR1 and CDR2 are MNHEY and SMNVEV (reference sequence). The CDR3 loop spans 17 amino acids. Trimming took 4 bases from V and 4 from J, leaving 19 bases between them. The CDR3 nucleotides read TGTGCCAGCAGTTGGACGGATTACCTATCGGGCACCGGGGAGCTGTTTTTT. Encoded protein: CASSWTDYLSGTGELFF.

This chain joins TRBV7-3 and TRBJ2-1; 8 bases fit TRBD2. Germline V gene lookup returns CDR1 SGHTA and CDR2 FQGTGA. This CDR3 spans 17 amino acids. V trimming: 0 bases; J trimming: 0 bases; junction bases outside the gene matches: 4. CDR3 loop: CASSLTSGVSSYNEQFF. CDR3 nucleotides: TGTGCCAGCAGCTTAACTAGCGGGGTGAGCTCCTACAATGAGCAGTTCTTC.

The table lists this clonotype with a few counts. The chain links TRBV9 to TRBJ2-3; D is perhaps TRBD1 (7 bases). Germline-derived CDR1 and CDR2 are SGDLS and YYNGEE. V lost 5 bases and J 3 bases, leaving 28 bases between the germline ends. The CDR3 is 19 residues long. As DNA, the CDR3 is TGTGCCAGCAGTCGTCCCCTGGGTTACCAGGGGGGAAGTACAGATACGCAGTATTTT. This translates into CASSRPLGYQGGSTDTQYF.

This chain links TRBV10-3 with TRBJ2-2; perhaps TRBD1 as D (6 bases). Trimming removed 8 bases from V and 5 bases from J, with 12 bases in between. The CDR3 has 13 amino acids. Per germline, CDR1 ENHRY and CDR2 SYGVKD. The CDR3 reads CAIRLQGTGELFF. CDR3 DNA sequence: TGTGCCATCCGGCTACAGGGAACCGGGGAGCTGTTTTTT.

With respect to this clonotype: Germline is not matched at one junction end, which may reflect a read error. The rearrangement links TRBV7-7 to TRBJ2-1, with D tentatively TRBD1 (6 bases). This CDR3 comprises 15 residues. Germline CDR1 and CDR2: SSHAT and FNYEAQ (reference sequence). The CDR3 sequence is CASSLGAGAEGEQFF. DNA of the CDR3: TGTGCTAGCAGCTTAGGAGCAGGGGCTGAGGGGGAGCAGTTCTTC.

The CDR3 DNA reads TGCGCCAGCAGCCAGGAGTCAGGGACAGATACGCAGTATTTT. Translation gives CASSQESGTDTQYF. The chain employs TRBV4-1 and TRBJ2-3; tentative D call: TRBD1 (5 bases). The CDR3 is 14 residues long. Germline CDR1 reads MGHRA; CDR2 reads YSYEKL. V was shortened by 3 bases and J by 3 bases, with 10 bases between the two germline ends.

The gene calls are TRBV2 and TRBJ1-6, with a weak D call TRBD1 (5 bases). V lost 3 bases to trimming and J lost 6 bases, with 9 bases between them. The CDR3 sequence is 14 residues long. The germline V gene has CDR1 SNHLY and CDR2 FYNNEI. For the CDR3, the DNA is TGTGCCAGCAGTGAGCAGGGTAGTAATTCACCCCTCCACTTT. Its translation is CASSEQGSNSPLHF. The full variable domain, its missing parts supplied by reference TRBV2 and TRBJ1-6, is EPEVTQTPSHQVTQMGQEVILRCVPISNHLYFYWYRQILGQKVEFLVSFYNNEISEKSEIFDDQFSVERPDGSNFTLKIRSTKLEDSAMYFCASSEQGSNSPLHFGNGTRLTVT.

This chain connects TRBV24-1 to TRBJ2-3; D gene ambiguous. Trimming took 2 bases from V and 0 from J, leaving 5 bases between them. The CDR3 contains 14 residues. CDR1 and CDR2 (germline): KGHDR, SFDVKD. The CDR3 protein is CATSDSSSTDTQYF. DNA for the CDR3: TGTGCCACCAGTGATTCCAGCAGCACAGATACGCAGTATTTT.

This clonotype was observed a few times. The CDR3 sequence: CASSLALGGAETQYF. DNA for the CDR3: TGCGCCAGCAGCTTGGCCTTAGGGGGGGCGGAGACCCAGTACTTC. The J gene is TRBJ2-5, the V gene TRBV5-1, with a tentative D call TRBD2 (7 bases). Germline CDR1 reads SGHRS; CDR2 reads YFSETQ. The CDR3 contains 15 residues. The V end lost 0 bases, the J end lost 5 bases, and 14 bases lay between the germline ends.

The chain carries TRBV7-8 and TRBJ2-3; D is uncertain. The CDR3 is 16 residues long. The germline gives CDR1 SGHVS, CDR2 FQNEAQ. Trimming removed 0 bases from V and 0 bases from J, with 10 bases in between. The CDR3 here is CASSLARASSTDTQYF. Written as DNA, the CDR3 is TGTGCCAGCAGCTTAGCAAGGGCCAGCAGCACAGATACGCAGTATTTT.

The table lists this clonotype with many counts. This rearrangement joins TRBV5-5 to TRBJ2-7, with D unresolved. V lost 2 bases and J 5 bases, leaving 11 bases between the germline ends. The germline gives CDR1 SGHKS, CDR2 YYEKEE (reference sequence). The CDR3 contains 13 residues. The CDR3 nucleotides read TGTGCCAGCAGCTTACTTAGAACCCACGAGCAGTACTTC. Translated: CASSLLRTHEQYF.

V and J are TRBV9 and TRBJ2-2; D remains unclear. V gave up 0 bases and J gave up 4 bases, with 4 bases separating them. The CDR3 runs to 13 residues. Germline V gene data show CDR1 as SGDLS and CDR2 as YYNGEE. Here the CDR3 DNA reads TGTGCCAGCAGCGTAGCAGGCACCGGGGAGCTGTTTTTT. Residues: CASSVAGTGELFF.

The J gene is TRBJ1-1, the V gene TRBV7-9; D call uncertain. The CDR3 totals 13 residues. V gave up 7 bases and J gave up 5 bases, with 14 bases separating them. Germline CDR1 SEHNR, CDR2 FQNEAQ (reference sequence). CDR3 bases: TGTGCCAGCAAATTCGTCGGAGGGACTGAAGCTTTCTTT. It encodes CASKFVGGTEAFF.

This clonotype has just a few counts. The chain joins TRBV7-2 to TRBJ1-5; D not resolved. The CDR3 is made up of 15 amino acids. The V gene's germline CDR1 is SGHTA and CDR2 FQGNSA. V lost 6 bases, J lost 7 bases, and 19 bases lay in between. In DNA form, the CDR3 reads TGTGCCAGCAGTCCCGCGGGGTCTGTCGGACAGCCCCAGCATTTT. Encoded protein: CASSPAGSVGQPQHF.

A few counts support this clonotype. DNA for the CDR3: TGTGCCACCAGTGATTTACCTCGGACTAGCGGCGTCCTCAATGAGCAGTTCTTC. Its protein is CATSDLPRTSGVLNEQFF. This chain uses TRBV24-1 with TRBJ2-1, with TRBD2 matching over 10 bases. Unmatched junction bases numbered 11, after V lost 1 base and J lost 6 bases. From germline, CDR1 is KGHDR and CDR2 SFDVKD. The CDR3 has 18 amino acids.

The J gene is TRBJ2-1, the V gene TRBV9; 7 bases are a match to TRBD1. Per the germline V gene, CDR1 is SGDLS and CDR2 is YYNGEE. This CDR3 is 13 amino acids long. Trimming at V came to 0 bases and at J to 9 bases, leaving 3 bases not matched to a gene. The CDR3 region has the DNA TGTGCCAGCAGCGTAGGACAGGGCACTGAGCAGTTCTTC. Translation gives CASSVGQGTEQFF.

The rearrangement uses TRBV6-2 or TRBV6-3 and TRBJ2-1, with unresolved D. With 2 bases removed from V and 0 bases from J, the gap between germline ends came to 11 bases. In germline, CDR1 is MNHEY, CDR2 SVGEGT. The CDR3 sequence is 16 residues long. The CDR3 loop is CASSYGGVSSYNEQFF. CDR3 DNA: TGTGCCAGCAGTTACGGTGGGGTTAGCTCCTACAATGAGCAGTTCTTC.

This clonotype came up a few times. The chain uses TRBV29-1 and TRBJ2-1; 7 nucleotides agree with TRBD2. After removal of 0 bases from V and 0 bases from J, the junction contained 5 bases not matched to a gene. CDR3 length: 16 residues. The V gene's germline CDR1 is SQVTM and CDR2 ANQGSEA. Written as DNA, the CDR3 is TGCAGCGTTGAAGATCAACGCGGGGGCTCCTACAATGAGCAGTTCTTC. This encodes CSVEDQRGGSYNEQFF.